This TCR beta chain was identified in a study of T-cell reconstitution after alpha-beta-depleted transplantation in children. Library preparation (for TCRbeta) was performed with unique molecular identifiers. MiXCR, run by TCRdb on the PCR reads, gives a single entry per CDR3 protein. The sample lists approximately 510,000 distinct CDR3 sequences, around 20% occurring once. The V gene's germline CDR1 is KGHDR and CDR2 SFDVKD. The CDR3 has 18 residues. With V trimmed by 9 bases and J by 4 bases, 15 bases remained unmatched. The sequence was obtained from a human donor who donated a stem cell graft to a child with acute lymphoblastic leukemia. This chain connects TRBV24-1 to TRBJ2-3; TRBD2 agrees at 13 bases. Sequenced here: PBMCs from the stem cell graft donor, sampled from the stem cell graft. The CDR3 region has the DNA TGTGCCACCTCCAACTTTAGGAAAGGACTAGCGGGAGCAGATACGCAGTATTTT. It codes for CATSNFRKGLAGADTQYF.